The T cell receptor (beta chain) described here comes from a study of CD8+CD57+ T cells in acquired aplastic anemia. The CDR3 is 18 amino acids. With 0 bases clipped from V and 5 bases from J, the junction kept 14 bases outside the gene matches. Germline V gives CDR1 LGHNA, CDR2 YSLEER. TCR beta VDJ combinations and CDR3 sequences were profiled from genomic DNA. TCRdb re-called the reads through MiXCR, storing one row per CDR3 protein. The repertoire holds under 200,000 distinct CDR3 sequences, roughly 45% seen once, with 0.9% to 1.2% in the top ten. This clonotype has just one count. Sequencing was done on a sample of sorted CD4+, CD8+, or CD8+CD57+ T cells (not recorded which) from PBMCs. The receptor comes from a human donor in good health. The chain carries TRBV4-3 and TRBJ2-5; 8 bases fit TRBD1. The CDR3 protein is CASSQDPGRGRVSETQYF. Here the CDR3 DNA reads TGCGCCAGCAGCCAAGATCCGGGCAGGGGGCGCGTGAGCGAGACCCAGTACTTC.